What follows are 15 T cell receptor beta chains derived from one specimen sequenced in a study of T cells in Graves' hyperthyroidism and ophthalmopathy. TCR beta CDR3 regions were amplified from RNA. During a first-round RT-PCR of the TCR CDR3, the HTBI primer set was used. From the multiplex PCR reads, TCRdb called clonotypes with MiXCR, one entry per CDR3 protein. The sample includes hundreds of thousands of distinct CDR3 sequences, about 14% seen only once; the top ten take approximately 13%. The sample taken for sequencing was blood. Source of these receptors: a woman aged 45-65 years with Graves' ophthalmopathy.

There are a few counts of this clonotype. The chain combines TRBV29-1 with TRBJ2-5, with D tentatively TRBD2 (6 bases). Trimming shortened V by 4 bases and J by 2 bases, and 14 bases separated the two germline ends. CDR1 and CDR2 (germline): SQVTM, ANQGSEA. This CDR3 spans 14 amino acids. The CDR3 protein is CSVARLVTQETQYF. CDR3 DNA sequence: TGCAGCGTTGCCAGACTAGTAACGCAAGAGACCCAGTACTTC.

J is TRBJ1-2 and V is TRBV12-3 or TRBV12-4, with D possibly matching TRBD1 (6 bases). The CDR3 covers 15 residues. Trimming pared 6 bases from V and 4 bases from J, leaving 18 bases between. This CDR3 is CASSPGRTVSYGYTF. CDR3 in DNA: TGTGCCAGCAGCCCCGGGCGGACAGTAAGCTATGGCTACACCTTC.

This chain links TRBV11-2 with TRBJ2-3; 8 nucleotides align to TRBD1. Trimming cost V 5 bases and J 4 bases; bases outside gene matches: 8. This CDR3 region has 15 residues. Germline V lookup: CDR1 SGHAT, CDR2 FQNNGV. The CDR3 DNA reads as TGTGCCAGCAGCCACCGGACAGGGAACGCAGATACGCAGTATTTT. It encodes CASSHRTGNADTQYF.

In this sample, this clonotype turned up many times. The CDR3 here is CASSLYDLQNTGELFF. For the CDR3, the DNA is TGTGCCAGCAGCTTATATGACCTACAGAACACCGGGGAGCTGTTTTTT. The chain is built from TRBV7-2 and TRBJ2-2; D is ambiguous. CDR1 and CDR2 (germline): SGHTA, FQGNSA. The CDR3 has 16 amino acids. Trimming shortened V by 2 bases and J by 1 base, and 11 bases separated the two germline ends.

In its sample, this clonotype was seen many times. The chain carries TRBV11-2 and TRBJ2-3; maybe TRBD2 (6 bases). Germline CDR1 is SGHAT and CDR2 is FQNNGV. V lost 2 bases to trimming and J lost 4 bases, with 10 bases between them. This CDR3 comprises 14 residues. The CDR3 DNA follows: TGTGCCAGCAGCTTAAGGTGGGAGGCAGATACGCAGTATTTT. Protein sequence: CASSLRWEADTQYF.

At least ten counts were recorded for this clonotype. V and J are TRBV28 and TRBJ2-7, with 8 nucleotides matching TRBD1. The germline V gene has CDR1 MDHEN and CDR2 SYDVKM. The CDR3 covers 15 residues. The J segment lost 2 bases and the V segment lost 3 bases, leaving 6 bases of the junction unmatched. In DNA, the CDR3 is TGTGCCAGCAGTTTGATTGACAGGGGAACCTACGAGCAGTACTTC. Its translation is CASSLIDRGTYEQYF. Together with reference TRBV28 and TRBJ2-7, the CDR3 gives the full variable domain: DVKVTQSSRYLVKRTGEKVFLECVQDMDHENMFWYRQDPGLGLRLIYFSYDVKMKEKGDIPEGYSVSREKKERFSLILESASTNQTSMYLCASSLIDRGTYEQYFGPGTRLTVT.

The table lists this clonotype with many counts. The rearrangement links TRBV7-9 to TRBJ2-5, with a tentative D call TRBD1 (5 bases). Germline V lookup: CDR1 SEHNR, CDR2 FQNEAQ (reference sequence). The CDR3 runs to 16 residues. The germline V and J ends were trimmed by 0 bases and 0 bases, with 11 bases remaining between them. The CDR3 reads CASSLAPDSHQETQYF. The CDR3 DNA reads as TGTGCCAGCAGCTTAGCCCCCGACAGTCACCAAGAGACCCAGTACTTC.

As regards this clonotype: Being one base from a much bigger clone, this may be a read error. The chain carries TRBV20-1 and TRBJ2-1, with D maybe TRBD1 (5 bases). This CDR3 contains 14 residues. CDR1 and CDR2 (germline): DFQATT, SNEGSKA (reference sequence). Trimming shortened V by 4 bases and J by 4 bases, and 14 bases separated the two germline ends. CDR3 in DNA: TGCAGTGCTATTGGGGCGGTGGGATACAATGAGCAGTTCTTC. This sequence encodes CSAIGAVGYNEQFF.

Remarks on this clonotype: A much larger clone differs from this one at a single base, so this may be a read error. This chain links TRBV7-3 with TRBJ2-3, with 10 bases that match TRBD2. The CDR3 covers 16 residues. The V gene end was trimmed by 1 base and the J gene end by 5 bases; junction bases not matched to a gene: 6. Germline CDR1 and CDR2: SGHTA and FQGTGA. The CDR3 protein is CASSLRASGRIDTQYF. The CDR3 DNA follows: TGTGCCAGCAGCTTAAGGGCTAGCGGGAGAATAGATACGCAGTATTTT.

This clonotype was seen more than once but under ten times. CDR3 sequence: CASSFTPYEQYF. CDR3 bases: TGTGCCAGCAGTTTCACCCCCTACGAGCAGTACTTC. The chain carries TRBV12-3 or TRBV12-4 and TRBJ2-7; D unclear. This CDR3 spans 12 amino acids. V dropped 3 bases and J dropped 2 bases, with 5 bases sitting between them.

This clonotype has ten or more counts. The CDR3 DNA reads TGTGCCAGCAGTTTACGCGGGAATGAAAAACTGTTTTTT. Its protein is CASSLRGNEKLFF. The chain links TRBV7-9 to TRBJ1-4; unclear D gene. Trimming pared 6 bases from V and 5 bases from J, leaving 10 bases between. This CDR3 region has 13 residues. The germline CDR1 and CDR2 sequences are SEHNR and FQNEAQ (reference sequence).

This clonotype occurred once. V and J are TRBV7-2 and TRBJ2-3; TRBD2 aligns across 12 bases. V shed 7 bases, J shed 3 bases, and the junction held 5 bases outside the gene matches. Germline V lookup: CDR1 SGHTA, CDR2 FQGNSA. The CDR3 runs to 15 residues. For the CDR3, the DNA is TGTGCCAGCATCCGGACTAGCGGGGAAACAGATACGCAGTATTTT. Protein product: CASIRTSGETDTQYF.

The sample holds many counts of this clonotype. The chain uses TRBV7-2 and TRBJ1-4, with no clear D. V was trimmed by 2 bases and J by 8 bases, leaving 21 bases between them. This CDR3 comprises 17 residues. Germline V lookup: CDR1 SGHTA, CDR2 FQGNSA. CDR3 protein: CASSLYIGHLINEKLFF. The CDR3, as DNA: TGTGCCAGCAGCTTATACATCGGGCACCTAATTAACGAAAAACTGTTTTTT.

The sample holds a few counts of this clonotype. This rearrangement joins TRBV7-6 to TRBJ1-1; maybe TRBD1 (5 bases). The CDR3 is 15 amino acids. Deletions cut 5 bases from V and 0 bases from J, with 13 bases between. Looked up from germline, CDR1 is SGHVS and CDR2 is FNYEAQ. The CDR3 nucleotides read TGTGCCAGCAGCCAACTACGGGGCATGAACACTGAAGCTTTCTTT. This gives the protein CASSQLRGMNTEAFF.

The table lists this clonotype with many counts. The chain employs TRBV7-6 and TRBJ2-1; no clear D gene. Germline-derived CDR1 and CDR2 are SGHVS and FNYEAQ. Trimming shortened V by 0 bases and J by 5 bases, and 11 bases separated the two germline ends. The CDR3 runs 15 residues. The CDR3 here is CASSLALGPNNEQFF. The CDR3 DNA reads as TGTGCCAGCAGCTTAGCCCTTGGACCTAACAATGAGCAGTTCTTC.